The sequence of this T cell receptor beta chain was determined in a study of a mutant IDH1 vaccine in newly diagnosed glioma. Overall study context: The therapy given earlier, which was standard therapy, consisted of radiotherapy, temozolomide, or both, and most of the patients received both. Study-level findings and limits: Among patients, roughly 94% showed immune responses induced by the vaccine. It seemed that pseudoprogression was not linked to changes in the top peripheral T cell clonotypes.

Time point described: baseline, week 1 (first vaccination visit). As for treatment: pre-vaccination baseline after standard-of-care therapy. Each of the donors came in with new WHO grade 3 or 4 astrocytomas that were IDH1-mutant and ATRX-lost. Assay used: immunoSEQ multiplex PCR; TCRdb lists only in-frame clones, some missing. Of about 98,000 clones in the sample, approximately 90% were seen once. Many counts were recorded for this clone. Its antigen is still unknown. CDR3 size: 16 residues. V gave up 5 bases and J gave up 5 bases; unmatched junction bases: 6. Germline V gives CDR1 SGHNT, CDR2 YENEEA. The clonotype originates from a woman between 50 and 59 years old with glioma. The rearrangement uses TRBV11-3 and TRBJ2-3; TRBD2 aligns across 14 bases. Sample: PBMCs, taken from a glioma patient treated with radiotherapy, temozolomide or both. The CDR3 DNA is TGTGCCAGCAGCCCTGGGACTAGCGGGAGAGTAGATACGCAGTATTTT. This encodes CASSPGTSGRVDTQYF.